This entry lists 27 T cell receptor beta chains sequenced from one sample in a study of tumor-infiltrating lymphocytes in primary liver carcinoma. Co-extracted RNA and DNA came from roughly 20-30 mg of unsorted bulk tissue. From around 500 ng total RNA, TCR beta cDNA was generated with a primer in the constant region. Three nested multiplex PCR rounds of slightly modified ARM-PCR generated TCR beta libraries. TRBV1-TRBV30 forward primers paired with a C-beta reverse primer were used in the first two PCR rounds, which ran 9 to 10 cycles each. TCRdb ran MiXCR on the multiplex PCR reads and lists one entry per CDR3 protein. The table has tens of thousands of distinct CDR3 sequences, approximately 77% seen once. The sample comprised liver tumor tissue from sampling region 1. The subset: tumor region T1, superior pole. The receptors come from a man in his forties with primary liver carcinoma and hepatitis B virus infection.

In the case of this clonotype: No conserved phenylalanine or tryptophan is present at the end of the CDR3, so a read error is the likely explanation. The J gene is TRBJ2-7, the V gene TRBV7-9; D ambiguous. Looked up from germline, CDR1 is SEHNR and CDR2 is FQNEAQ (reference sequence). V was shortened by 3 bases and J by 3 bases, with 12 bases between the two germline ends. This CDR3 contains 14 residues. The CDR3 loop reads CASSFRGALYEQYL. The DNA of the CDR3 is TGTGCCAGCAGCTTCAGAGGAGCACTCTACGAGCAGTACTTA.

With regard to this clonotype: An end of the junction does not agree with germline; a read error may underlie this. The chain couples TRBV12-3 or TRBV12-4 to TRBJ1-2; no clear D gene. This CDR3 contains 12 residues. Here the CDR3 DNA reads TGTGCCAGCAGTTCGGAGAACTGTGGCTACGCCTTC. It encodes CASSSENCGYAF.

The V call is TRBV10-3, the J call TRBJ2-3; perhaps TRBD2 as D (5 bases). Germline values: CDR1 ENHRY, CDR2 SYGVKD. The length of the CDR3 is 14 residues. The CDR3 coding sequence is TGTGTCATGAGTGAGGATAGCGTGGGGGATACGCAGTATTTT. It codes for CVMSEDSVGDTQYF.

This clonotype appeared a single time. At one of its ends the junction is not consistent with the germline gene, which may arise from a read error. V is TRBV14 and J is TRBJ2-1; D might be TRBD2 (6 bases). The CDR3 has 13 residues. From germline, CDR1 is SGHDN and CDR2 FVKESK. For the CDR3, the DNA is TGTGTCAGCACTCCCGGGACTCGGGATGAGCCGTTCTTC. Its translation: CVSTPGTRDEPFF.

The chain carries TRBV12-3 or TRBV12-4 and TRBJ2-1; 7 bases line up with TRBD2. The CDR3 is made up of 14 amino acids. V was pared by 3 bases and J by 7 bases, with 6 bases of the junction left unmatched. In DNA, the CDR3 is TGTGCCAGCAGTTTTCCAGCGGGGAGGAATGAGCAGTTCTTC. It translates to CASSFPAGRNEQFF.

This clonotype turned up a few times. This may be a read error, as it is one base from a much larger clone. The rearrangement links TRBV5-6 to TRBJ1-1; 8 bases map to TRBD1. The length of the CDR3 is 13 residues. Per the germline V gene, CDR1 is SGHDT and CDR2 is YYEEEE. CDR3 nucleotide sequence: TGTGCCATCAGCTTGGACAGGGACACTGAAGCTTTCTTT. Translation gives CAISLDRDTEAFF.

As concerns this clonotype: This could be a read error, since a much larger clone is one nucleotide away. The chain links TRBV29-1 to TRBJ2-7; D unresolved. Trimming left V 1 base short and J 5 bases short, with 9 bases between. The length of the CDR3 is 12 residues. Germline V lookup: CDR1 SQVTM, CDR2 ANQGSEA. The CDR3 protein is CSVEVRTDEQYF. CDR3 coding DNA: TGCAGCGTTGAAGTAAGAACAGACGAGCAGTACTTC.

Worth noting for this clonotype: At one of its ends the junction is not consistent with the germline gene, which may arise from a read error. J is TRBJ2-1 and V is TRBV10-1; 7 bases line up with TRBD2. Germline CDR1 and CDR2: WNHNN and SYGVQD (reference sequence). This CDR3 has 15 residues. The CDR3, as DNA: TGCGCCAGCAGAGAGTCTACTAGCGTGAGGAATGAGCAGTTCTTC. Its translation is CASRESTSVRNEQFF.

This rearrangement joins TRBV28 to TRBJ2-7; the match to TRBD1 covers 7 bases. J was trimmed by 2 bases and V by 3 bases; bases with no gene match: 16. Per germline, CDR1 MDHEN and CDR2 SYDVKM. The CDR3 has 18 residues. CDR3 sequence reads: CASSLGPGTVLEAYEQYF. The DNA for the CDR3 is TGTGCCAGCAGTTTGGGTCCAGGGACAGTGCTAGAGGCCTACGAGCAGTACTTC.

As concerns this clonotype: One end of the junction is discordant with germline, which a read error may explain. The rearrangement links TRBV11-2 to TRBJ2-3; 9 nucleotides align to TRBD2. In germline, CDR1 is SGHAT, CDR2 FQNNGV. The CDR3 loop spans 16 amino acids. The CDR3 nucleotides read TGTGACAGCAGCCCTCCGACTAGCGGCAGCACAGATACCCAGTATTTT. This sequence encodes CDSSPPTSGSTDTQYF.

About this clonotype itself: Just one base apart from a much larger clone, this may be a read error. The J gene is TRBJ2-1, the V gene TRBV7-9; 10 bases align to TRBD2. CDR1 is SEHNR and CDR2 is FQNEAQ in the germline V gene (reference sequence). The CDR3 totals 15 residues. CDR3 nucleotide sequence: TGTGCCAGCGAGCCTAGCGGGAGACGGATTGGTGAGCAGCTCTTC. It translates to CASEPSGRRIGEQLF. The full variable domain, its missing parts supplied by reference TRBV7-9 and TRBJ2-1, is DTGVSQNPRHKITKRGQNVTFRCDPISEHNRLYWYRQTLGQGPEFLTYFQNEAQLEKSRLLSDRFSAERPKGSFSTLEIQRTEQGDSAMYLCASEPSGRRIGEQLFGPGTRLTVL.

Note on this clonotype: Germline is not matched at one junction end, which may reflect a read error. The chain combines TRBV4-2 with TRBJ2-3; D not resolved. The CDR3 contains 13 residues. Germline V lookup: CDR1 LGHNA, CDR2 YNFKEQ. This chain's CDR3 is CASSQGDADAQYF. Written as DNA, the CDR3 is TGTGCCAGCAGCCAAGGGGATGCAGATGCGCAGTATTTT.

This clonotype has a count of ten or more. The rearrangement uses TRBV7-2 and TRBJ1-6; D is ambiguous. Trimming cost V 1 base and J 0 bases, with 10 bases left between them. CDR1 and CDR2 (germline): SGHTA, FQGNSA. CDR3 size: 17 residues. This CDR3 reads CASSLVAGVSYNSPLHF. DNA of the CDR3: TGTGCCAGCAGCTTAGTTGCAGGTGTCTCCTATAATTCACCCCTCCACTTT.

This clonotype was detected a few times. The V and J genes are TRBV20-1 and TRBJ2-5, with D unclear. From germline, CDR1 is DFQATT and CDR2 SNEGSKA (reference sequence). The CDR3 is 13 amino acids. Deletions cut 3 bases from V and 2 bases from J, with 10 bases between. CDR3 bases: TGCAGTGCTAGCGACGGCCAACAAGAGACCCAGTACTTC. Amino acids: CSASDGQQETQYF.

The chain employs TRBV2 and TRBJ2-2; tentative D call: TRBD2 (5 bases). CDR1 and CDR2 from the germline V gene are SNHLY and FYNNEI. The CDR3 spans 16 residues. V shed 8 bases and J shed 4 bases, with 20 bases lying between them. This CDR3 reads CASLASRYRRTGELFF. In DNA, the CDR3 is TGTGCCAGCTTGGCTAGCCGGTACCGCCGCACCGGGGAGCTGTTTTTT.

The chain recombines TRBV6-6 with TRBJ2-1; 10 bases are a match to TRBD2. The germline CDR1 and CDR2 sequences are MNHNY and SVGAGI (reference sequence). The CDR3 consists of 15 residues. The J segment lost 5 bases and the V segment lost 4 bases, leaving 5 bases of the junction unmatched. The CDR3, as DNA: TGTGCCAGCAGTTCTACGACTAGCGGGCACAATGAGCAGTTCTTC. Translation gives CASSSTTSGHNEQFF.

As for this clonotype: This may be a read error, as it is one base from a much larger clone. This rearrangement joins TRBV28 to TRBJ2-3, with TRBD2 identical over 12 bases. V trimming: 3 bases; J trimming: 5 bases; junction bases outside the gene matches: 12. From germline, CDR1 is MDHEN and CDR2 SYDVKM. The CDR3 consists of 18 residues. CDR3 amino acids: CASSFPRLAGDRRDTQYF. The CDR3 nucleotides read TGTGCCAGCAGTTTCCCCCGACTAGCGGGAGACCGCCGAGATACGCAGTATTTT.

Worth noting for this clonotype: One end of the junction fails to match germline, which may point to a read error. This chain uses TRBV11-2 with TRBJ2-5, with D maybe TRBD2 (5 bases). The CDR3 length is 12 residues. Germline lookup yields CDR1 SGHAT and CDR2 FQNNGV. CDR3 sequence: CASSLMGDIQYF. In DNA, the CDR3 is TGTGCCAGCAGCTTAATGGGAGATATCCAGTATTTC.

The chain carries TRBV10-1 and TRBJ2-3; weak D call: TRBD2 (5 bases). The V gene lost 5 bases and the J gene lost 6 bases, with 18 bases spanning the gap. The germline V gene encodes CDR1 WNHNN and CDR2 SYGVQD (reference sequence). The CDR3 is made up of 15 amino acids. This chain's CDR3 is CASSKWERVPDTQYF. CDR3 coding DNA: TGCGCCAGCAGTAAGTGGGAGAGGGTTCCGGATACGCAGTATTTT.

As concerns this clonotype: One junction end disagrees with the germline gene, perhaps due to a read error. The gene calls are TRBV6-4 and TRBJ1-5, with D tentatively TRBD1 (6 bases). The CDR3 spans 16 residues. Germline V gene data show CDR1 as MRHNA and CDR2 as SNTAGT. Here the CDR3 reads CANSGLSRDTYQPQHF. The CDR3 nucleotides are TGTGCCAACAGTGGCCTGTCCCGGGACACGTATCAGCCCCAACATTTT.

In the case of this clonotype: One end of the junction is discordant with germline, which a read error may explain. The CDR3, as DNA: TGTGTCAGCAACGAAGGGTATACTGAAACTTTCTTT. Its translation: CVSNEGYTETFF. The chain combines TRBV6-1 with TRBJ1-1; no definite D call. Looked up from germline, CDR1 is MNHNS and CDR2 is SASEGT. The CDR3 has 12 residues.

In this sample, this clonotype turned up a few times. Since a much larger clone is just one base distant, this may be a read error. Likely a read error: the CDR3 ends without its conserved phenylalanine or tryptophan. The J gene is TRBJ2-3, the V gene TRBV12-3 or TRBV12-4; D is perhaps TRBD1 (5 bases). The CDR3 runs 15 residues. Trimming removed 8 bases from V and 3 bases from J, with 18 bases in between. DNA for the CDR3: TGTGCCAGCCAGGGATCGCTGAAACCTACAGATACGCAGTATCTT. Translation gives CASQGSLKPTDTQYL.

Only a few counts were recorded for this clonotype. This may be a read error, as it is one base from a much larger clone. The chain employs TRBV12-3 or TRBV12-4 and TRBJ1-1; D is possibly TRBD1 (5 bases). This CDR3 has 13 residues. CDR3 coding DNA: TGTACCAGCACTCTCCGGGGGGGCACTGAAGCTTTCTTT. This codes for CTSTLRGGTEAFF.

Remarks on this clonotype: At one end the junction does not follow the germline gene, possibly because of a read error. The chain is built from TRBV7-3 and TRBJ2-2; weak D call: TRBD2 (6 bases). Germline V gene data show CDR1 as SGHTA and CDR2 as FQGTGA. CDR3 length: 15 residues. This CDR3 reads CTSSLTGLNTGEQFF. The CDR3 bases are TGTACCAGCAGCTTAACGGGACTTAACACCGGGGAGCAGTTTTTT.

A remark on this clonotype: Mismatch with germline at one junction end may stem from a read error. V is TRBV5-5 and J is TRBJ2-5; D might be TRBD2 (5 bases). The germline V gene encodes CDR1 SGHKS and CDR2 YYEKEE (reference sequence). The CDR3 consists of 17 residues. The CDR3 protein is CTSSLWLARGYQETQYF. The CDR3 DNA is TGTACCAGTAGCTTGTGGCTAGCAAGAGGGTACCAAGAGACCCAGTACTTC.

Concerning this clonotype itself: The junction departs from germline at one end; a sequencing error may be responsible. This chain links TRBV4-1 with TRBJ2-7; 9 bases align to TRBD1. CDR1 is MGHRA, CDR2 YSYEKL, per germline. This CDR3 contains 16 residues. The CDR3 sequence: CASSQDLHGTGNDQYF. The DNA of the CDR3 is TGCGCCAGCAGCCAAGATCTCCATGGGACAGGGAACGATCAGTATTTC.

This clonotype was recorded many times. The rearrangement uses TRBV5-4 and TRBJ2-3, with a possible D match to TRBD1 (6 bases). The ends were cut back, 4 bases at V and 2 bases at J, with 14 bases in the middle. Looked up from germline, CDR1 is SGHNT and CDR2 is YYREEE (reference sequence). CDR3 length: 15 residues. Here the CDR3 DNA reads TGTGCCAGCAGCCAAGACAGGATGGTCACAGATACGCAGTATTTT. It is translated as CASSQDRMVTDTQYF.